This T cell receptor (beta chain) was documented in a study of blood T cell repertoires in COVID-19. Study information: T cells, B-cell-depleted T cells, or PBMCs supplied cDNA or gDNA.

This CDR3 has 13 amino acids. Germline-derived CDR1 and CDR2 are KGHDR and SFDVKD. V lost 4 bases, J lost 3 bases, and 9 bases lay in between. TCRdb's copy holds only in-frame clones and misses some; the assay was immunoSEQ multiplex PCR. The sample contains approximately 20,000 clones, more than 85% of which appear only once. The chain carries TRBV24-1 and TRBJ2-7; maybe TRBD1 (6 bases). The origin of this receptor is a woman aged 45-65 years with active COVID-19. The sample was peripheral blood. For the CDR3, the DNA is TGTGCCACCAGTGAACCGGACAGCTACGAGCAGTACTTC. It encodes CATSEPDSYEQYF.